These 16 T cell receptor beta chains were sequenced from one sample in a study of technical replicates of blood from several donors. Generated by immunoSEQ multiplex PCR, the TCRdb table keeps only in-frame clones and is missing some. The table has about 97,000 clones, under 96% seen once. The sequencing input was T cells isolated from PBMCs. The receptors come from a human donor in good health.

J is TRBJ2-2 and V is TRBV9, with 12 bases identical to TRBD2. V lost 0 bases, J lost 7 bases, and 4 bases stayed unmatched. The CDR3 covers 16 residues. Germline V gene lookup returns CDR1 SGDLS and CDR2 YYNGEE. The DNA of the CDR3 is TGTGCCAGCAGCGTAGCGACTAGCGGGAGTCACGGGGAGCTGTTTTTT. As protein: CASSVATSGSHGELFF.

This clone occurred once. This chain links TRBV6-5 with TRBJ2-7; TRBD2 matches 10 bases. V was clipped by 6 bases and J by 5 bases; unmatched bases: 7. The CDR3 contains 14 residues. Germline CDR1 is MNHEY and CDR2 is SVGAGI. The CDR3 DNA is TGTGCCAGCAGCCGTGGACTAGCGGCGCACGAGCAGTACTTC. Encoded protein: CASSRGLAAHEQYF.

The rearrangement links TRBV4-1 to TRBJ1-4, with D possibly TRBD1 on 5 matching bases. The CDR3 is 20 residues long. Trimming shortened V by 2 bases and J by 0 bases, and 22 bases separated the two germline ends. Germline values: CDR1 MGHRA, CDR2 YSYEKL. CDR3 in DNA: TGCGCCAGCAGCCAACTTCCGGGACTTCTTATTTGGGCAACTAATGAAAAACTGTTTTTT. Translation: CASSQLPGLLIWATNEKLFF.

This chain uses TRBV27 with TRBJ1-2, with 7 positions matching TRBD1. The germline gives CDR1 MNHEY, CDR2 SMNVEV (reference sequence). The V segment lost 3 bases and the J segment 6 bases; nucleotides outside the gene matches: 7. The CDR3 runs 14 residues. This CDR3 is CASSLVGRGNGYTF. CDR3 in DNA: TGTGCCAGCAGTTTGGTCGGCAGGGGGAATGGCTACACCTTC.

The CDR3 sequence is CASSLTGDSGRETQYF. The DNA of the CDR3 is TGTGCCAGCAGCTTAACTGGGGACTCCGGGAGGGAGACCCAGTACTTC. The V and J genes are TRBV7-3 and TRBJ2-5, with 7 bases aligning to TRBD2. Germline V lookup: CDR1 SGHTA, CDR2 FQGTGA. The CDR3 runs 16 residues. V shed 0 bases and J 5 bases; nucleotides not matched to a gene: 9. The complete variable domain, with remaining parts taken from reference TRBV7-3 and TRBJ2-5, reads GAGVSQTPSNKVTEKGKYVELRCDPISGHTALYWYRQSLGQGPEFLIYFQGTGAADDSGLPNDRFFAVRPEGSVSTLKIQRTERGDSAVYLCASSLTGDSGRETQYFGPGTRLLVL.

The chain carries TRBV6-6 and TRBJ1-5, with D unclear. This CDR3 has 13 amino acids. Trimming shortened V by 4 bases and J by 1 base, and 5 bases separated the two germline ends. Per the germline V gene, CDR1 is MNHNY and CDR2 is SVGAGI (reference sequence). CDR3 loop: CASSSESNQPQHF. DNA for the CDR3: TGTGCCAGCAGTTCAGAAAGCAATCAGCCCCAGCATTTT.

This clone was counted once. The V call is TRBV2, the J call TRBJ2-1; weak D call: TRBD1 (6 bases). The V end was cut by 11 bases, the J end by 7 bases, with 12 bases between. This CDR3 contains 11 residues. Germline V gives CDR1 SNHLY, CDR2 FYNNEI. DNA for the CDR3: TGTGCCGGGACAATTGAGAATGAGCAGTTCTTC. Its translation: CAGTIENEQFF.

The rearrangement uses TRBV19 and TRBJ1-2; possibly TRBD1 for D (5 bases). The germline V gene encodes CDR1 LNHDA and CDR2 SQIVND (reference sequence). The V and J ends lost 3 bases and 4 bases respectively, with 9 bases between them. The length of the CDR3 is 13 residues. The CDR3 protein is CASSILTAYGYTF. The CDR3 DNA follows: TGTGCCAGTAGTATCTTGACAGCCTATGGCTACACCTTC. Supplemented by reference TRBV19 and TRBJ1-2, the full variable domain reads DGGITQSPKYLFRKEGQNVTLSCEQNLNHDAMYWYRQDPGQGLRLIYYSQIVNDFQKGDIAEGYSVSREKKESFPLTVTSAQKNPTAFYLCASSILTAYGYTFGSGTRLTVV.

The chain recombines TRBV11-1 with TRBJ1-1; 8 nucleotides match TRBD1. The V segment lost 4 bases and the J segment 3 bases; nucleotides outside the gene matches: 4. Germline V gene sequence: CDR1 SGHAT, CDR2 FQDESV (reference sequence). This CDR3 is built from 14 residues. In DNA, the CDR3 is TGTGCCAGCAGCTCGACAGGGGTGGACACTGAAGCTTTCTTT. This translates into CASSSTGVDTEAFF.

The J gene is TRBJ2-3, the V gene TRBV5-6, with 13 bases that match TRBD2. The germline gives CDR1 SGHDT, CDR2 YYEEEE. The CDR3 loop spans 16 amino acids. With V trimmed by 4 bases and J by 2 bases, 4 bases remained unmatched. CDR3 loop: CASSQLAGGVTDTQYF. The CDR3, as DNA: TGTGCCAGCAGCCAACTAGCGGGGGGGGTCACAGATACGCAGTATTTT.

This rearrangement joins TRBV7-9 to TRBJ1-4; D gene unclear. There are 14 residues in the CDR3. V was pared by 3 bases and J by 2 bases, with 7 bases between. CDR1 is SEHNR, CDR2 FQNEAQ, per germline (reference sequence). The CDR3 is CASSFRATNEKLFF. CDR3 sequence (DNA): TGTGCCAGCAGCTTTCGAGCGACTAATGAAAAACTGTTTTTT.

The V and J genes are TRBV6-4 and TRBJ2-1; 8 bases align to TRBD2. The germline V gene has CDR1 MRHNA and CDR2 SNTAGT. The CDR3 sequence is 14 residues long. V lost 5 bases to trimming and J lost 1 base; unmatched junction nucleotides: 1. The CDR3 loop reads CASSREGSYNEQFF. The CDR3 DNA reads TGTGCCAGCAGTCGGGAGGGTTCCTACAATGAGCAGTTCTTC.

The chain joins TRBV5-4 to TRBJ2-7; TRBD1 matches at 9 bases. Looked up from germline, CDR1 is SGHNT and CDR2 is YYREEE (reference sequence). The CDR3 runs to 14 residues. Germline trimming cut 2 bases from V and 6 bases from J; bases unmatched to any gene: 6. In DNA form, the CDR3 reads TGTGCCAGCAGCTTTATACAGGGGGCAGGCGAGCAGTACTTC. Residues: CASSFIQGAGEQYF.

The chain combines TRBV19 with TRBJ1-1, with D unresolved. Germline lookup yields CDR1 LNHDA and CDR2 SQIVND (reference sequence). This CDR3 contains 13 residues. V was clipped by 6 bases and J by 7 bases, with 15 bases between them. Here the CDR3 reads CASSDLVTFEAFF. The CDR3 DNA reads TGTGCCAGTAGCGACCTCGTGACATTTGAAGCTTTCTTT.

The CDR3 here is CASSLGGGQPQHF. In DNA, the CDR3 is TGTGCCAGCAGCTTAGGGGGCGGTCAGCCCCAGCATTTT. The chain uses TRBV7-6 and TRBJ1-5; TRBD1 might be the D (5 bases). Germline lookup yields CDR1 SGHVS and CDR2 FNYEAQ. The CDR3 has 13 amino acids. V was clipped by 1 base and J by 6 bases, with 7 bases between them. The complete variable domain, with remaining parts taken from reference TRBV7-6 and TRBJ1-5, reads GAGVSQSPRYKVTKRGQDVALRCDPISGHVSLYWYRQALGQGPEFLTYFNYEAQQDKSGLPNDRFSAERPEGSISTLTIQRTEQRDSAMYRCASSLGGGQPQHFGDGTRLSIL.

V and J are TRBV6-5 and TRBJ1-1; 7 bases agree with TRBD1. The germline gives CDR1 MNHEY, CDR2 SVGAGI. V lost 2 bases to trimming and J lost 4 bases; unmatched junction nucleotides: 1. This CDR3 has 13 residues. CDR3 protein: CASSYRGLTEAFF. CDR3 DNA sequence: TGTGCCAGCAGTTACAGGGGGCTCACTGAAGCTTTCTTT.